Listed below are T cell receptor beta chains from one sample, sequenced in a study of regulatory T cells in long-lasting Graves disease. TCRdb independently ran MiXCR on the multiplex PCR reads; one entry per CDR3 protein. The data show about 370,000 distinct CDR3 sequences, 15% to 17% seen once. The sample here was peripheral blood mononuclear cells (PBMCs), taken at new diagnosis, from a patient treated with antithyroid drugs. The origin of the receptors is a female donor with Graves disease. Both conserved end residues are part of each CDR3. The D gene is left open where the match is weak. A row's size may be missing; if present it is once, few, many or a size class.

j_call clone_size d_call v_call cdr3_aa cdr3_nt
TRBJ2-5 many TRBD2 TRBV2 CASRGGGFGETQYF TGTGCCAGCAGAGGCGGGGGTTTTGGGGAGACCCAGTACTTC
TRBJ1-1 many TRBD1 TRBV2 CASSSDRVSMNTEAFF TGTGCCAGCAGCTCGGACAGGGTCTCCATGAACACTGAAGCTTTCTTT
TRBJ1-6 many - TRBV20-1 CSARAVGGIYSPLHF TGCAGTGCTAGAGCGGTTGGGGGAATTTATTCACCCCTCCACTTT
TRBJ2-7 many - TRBV9 CASSVDGLSYEQYF TGTGCCAGCAGCGTAGATGGACTATCCTACGAGCAGTACTTC
TRBJ1-4 many TRBD1 TRBV28 CASSSGTGMTEKLFF TGTGCCAGCAGTTCGGGGACAGGGATGACTGAAAAACTGTTTTTT
TRBJ2-1 few TRBD2 TRBV20-1 CSAESGGSYNEQFF TGCAGTGCTGAAAGCGGGGGGAGCTACAATGAGCAGTTCTTC
TRBJ2-7 many - TRBV28 CASSLWMQHYPTYEQYF TGTGCCAGCAGTTTATGGATGCAGCATTACCCAACCTACGAGCAGTACTTC
TRBJ1-1 many TRBD1 TRBV18 CASSLGTGLEAFF TGTGCCAGCTCACTAGGGACAGGCCTTGAAGCTTTCTTT
TRBJ2-7 many TRBD2 TRBV11-2 CASSEWGLAEYYEQYF TGTGCCAGCAGCGAGTGGGGACTAGCGGAATACTACGAGCAGTACTTC
TRBJ1-2 many - TRBV24-1 CATSDFVGDGYTF TGTGCCACCAGTGATTTTGTGGGGGATGGCTACACCTTC
TRBJ2-5 many - TRBV28 CASTMASLQETQYF TGTGCCAGCACAATGGCATCCCTTCAAGAGACCCAGTACTTC
TRBJ2-7 many - TRBV2 CASSPAEATYEQYF TGTGCCAGCAGTCCCGCCGAGGCGACGTACGAGCAGTACTTC
TRBJ2-7 - - TRBV7-9 CASQRLEGPYEQYF TGTGCCAGCCAACGACTGGAAGGTCCCTACGAGCAGTACTTC
TRBJ2-7 many TRBD1 TRBV27 CASSAGQGRVSYEQYF TGTGCCAGCAGTGCCGGACAGGGGAGGGTCTCCTACGAGCAGTACTTC
TRBJ2-5 many - TRBV27 CASSYGRELKETQYF TGTGCCAGCAGTTATGGCAGGGAGCTCAAGGAGACCCAGTACTTC
TRBJ1-2 - - TRBV2 CASSASSWEVWAYGYTF TGTGCCAGCAGTGCTTCCTCTTGGGAGGTTTGGGCCTATGGCTACACCTTC
TRBJ2-3 many - TRBV24-1 CATSDPSLDGSTDTQYF TGTGCCACCAGTGATCCCAGCCTGGACGGAAGCACAGATACGCAGTATTTT
TRBJ2-1 - TRBD2 TRBV11-2 CASSTLAGSYNEQFF TGTGCCAGCAGCACCCTAGCGGGGTCCTACAATGAGCAGTTCTTC
TRBJ2-1 - - TRBV24-1 CATSDLRPNEHFF TGTGCCACCAGTGATTTACGACCCAATGAGCACTTCTTC
TRBJ2-1 - TRBD2 TRBV28 CASSLWASGRAVNEQFF TGTGCCAGCAGCTTATGGGCTAGCGGGAGGGCCGTCAATGAGCAGTTCTTC
TRBJ2-2 few - TRBV20-1 CSARVTPTGELFF TGCAGTGCTAGAGTGACACCCACCGGGGAGCTGTTTTTT
TRBJ2-7 many - TRBV28 CATLDGAVEQYF TGTGCCACCCTGGATGGAGCGGTGGAGCAGTACTTC
TRBJ1-1 many - TRBV19 CASSIGGGNTEAFF TGTGCCAGTAGTATAGGCGGAGGGAACACTGAAGCTTTCTTT
TRBJ2-5 - TRBD1 TRBV6-1 CASTETGQDEQESQYF TGTGCCAGCACCGAGACCGGACAGGATGAACAAGAGTCCCAGTACTTC
TRBJ2-6 few - TRBV4-1 CASSQVPGPSSGANVLTF TGCGCCAGCAGCCAAGTTCCAGGCCCTAGCTCTGGGGCCAACGTCCTGACTTTC
TRBJ2-1 many TRBD2 TRBV6-2/TRBV6-3 CASRVLAGGGSEQFF TGTGCCAGCAGGGTACTAGCGGGAGGTGGGAGTGAGCAGTTCTTC
TRBJ1-1 many TRBD1 TRBV2 CATTGTNTEAFF TGTGCCACGACAGGGACAAACACTGAAGCTTTCTTT
TRBJ1-2 many - TRBV20-1 CSPRDGTLYGYTF TGCAGTCCTAGGGACGGTACCCTCTATGGCTACACCTTC
TRBJ2-2 many - TRBV20-1 CSAAVRGNTGELFF TGCAGTGCTGCCGTGCGGGGGAACACCGGGGAGCTGTTTTTT
TRBJ2-7 many - TRBV7-9 CASSLVGGTSYEQYF TGTGCCAGCAGCTTAGTTGGGGGGACATCCTACGAGCAGTACTTC
TRBJ1-2 - TRBD1 TRBV2 CACSGDGTGYGYTF TGTGCCTGCTCTGGGGACGGGACAGGGTATGGCTACACCTTC
TRBJ2-1 many - TRBV11-2 CASSPHPPQVVYNEQFF TGTGCCAGCAGCCCACACCCCCCCCAGGTAGTATACAATGAGCAGTTCTTC
TRBJ2-3 - TRBD1 TRBV29-1 CSVSPRGQGRDTQYF TGCAGCGTTTCCCCCCGGGGACAGGGTCGAGATACGCAGTATTTT
TRBJ1-3 many - TRBV2 CASKADGNTIYF TGTGCCAGCAAGGCGGATGGAAACACCATATATTTT
TRBJ2-3 many TRBD1 TRBV6-1 CASRTAGGVADTQYF TGTGCCAGCAGGACCGCAGGGGGCGTCGCAGATACGCAGTATTTT